Listed below are T cell receptor beta chains from one sample, sequenced in a study of cytomegalovirus exposure and HLA in healthy donors. Generated by immunoSEQ multiplex PCR, the TCRdb table keeps only in-frame clones and is missing some. The sample contains about 200,000 clones, approximately 85% of which appear only once. The source material was PBMCs. The receptors were sampled from a girl aged 10-17 years in good health and CMV-seropositive. Each CDR3 is given with its conserved first and last residue. The D gene is left open where the match is weak. Clone size is not always given. Where it is, it says once, few, many or a class for expanded clones.

j_call: TRBJ2-5
v_call: TRBV7-9
clone_size: NA
d_call: TRBD1
cdr3_nt: TGTGCCAGCAGCTTAGGACAGGGGCAGGAGACCCAGTACTTC
cdr3_aa: CASSLGQGQETQYF

j_call: TRBJ1-5
v_call: TRBV4-3
clone_size: NA
d_call: NA
cdr3_nt: TGCGCCAGCAGCCAAGATGGACGGGGGAATCAGCCCCAGCATTTT
cdr3_aa: CASSQDGRGNQPQHF

j_call: TRBJ2-1
v_call: TRBV25-1
clone_size: NA
d_call: TRBD2
cdr3_nt: TGTGCCAGCCGGGGGGTTGGCTACAATGAGCAGTTCTTC
cdr3_aa: CASRGVGYNEQFF

j_call: TRBJ1-2
v_call: TRBV6-5
clone_size: NA
d_call: NA
cdr3_nt: TGTGCCAGCAGTTACGACCTGACTGCTGCGTATGGCTACACCTTC
cdr3_aa: CASSYDLTAAYGYTF

j_call: TRBJ2-7
v_call: TRBV11-3
clone_size: NA
d_call: TRBD2
cdr3_nt: TGTGCCAGCAGCCCCAGTAGCGGGGGACCAAGGGGCGAGCAGTACTTC
cdr3_aa: CASSPSSGGPRGEQYF

j_call: TRBJ2-5
v_call: TRBV6-6
clone_size: NA
d_call: TRBD2
cdr3_nt: TGTGCCAGCAGGGGGGGGGAGACCCAGTACTTC
cdr3_aa: CASRGGETQYF

j_call: TRBJ2-3
v_call: TRBV6-5
clone_size: few
d_call: TRBD2
cdr3_nt: TGTGCCAGCAGTCCACTAGCGGGCACAGATACGCAGTATTTT
cdr3_aa: CASSPLAGTDTQYF

j_call: TRBJ2-3
v_call: TRBV10-1
clone_size: NA
d_call: NA
cdr3_nt: TGCGCCAGCAGCGGGGAGAATGTTGATACGCAGTATTTT
cdr3_aa: CASSGENVDTQYF

j_call: TRBJ2-1
v_call: TRBV9
clone_size: NA
d_call: TRBD1
cdr3_nt: TGTGCCAGCAGCGTAGGGCAGGGGGCCTACAATGAGCAGTTCTTC
cdr3_aa: CASSVGQGAYNEQFF

j_call: TRBJ2-7
v_call: TRBV5-4
clone_size: once
d_call: NA
cdr3_nt: TGTGCCAGCAGTCAGCGGGTGGCGGACCCTTTTTACTACGAGCAGTACTTC
cdr3_aa: CASSQRVADPFYYEQYF

j_call: TRBJ1-4
v_call: TRBV7-2
clone_size: NA
d_call: TRBD1
cdr3_nt: TGTGCCAGCAGCTTACCCGGGACAGGGTTTGAAAAACTGTTTTTT
cdr3_aa: CASSLPGTGFEKLFF

j_call: TRBJ2-7
v_call: TRBV30
clone_size: NA
d_call: TRBD2
cdr3_nt: TGTGCCTGGCAGCGGGGGGGCCTCCTCGAGCAGTACTTC
cdr3_aa: CAWQRGGLLEQYF

j_call: TRBJ2-5
v_call: TRBV29-1
clone_size: NA
d_call: TRBD1
cdr3_nt: TGCAGCGTTCCTCCGGGACAGGGGGCACCGAGAATATACCAAGAGACCCAGTACTTC
cdr3_aa: CSVPPGQGAPRIYQETQYF

j_call: TRBJ1-5
v_call: TRBV7-2
clone_size: NA
d_call: NA
cdr3_nt: TGTGCCAGCAGCTTAGTTCCCCCTTCCCTGGGGCTGGATCAGCCCCAGCATTTT
cdr3_aa: CASSLVPPSLGLDQPQHF

j_call: TRBJ2-7
v_call: TRBV7-9
clone_size: NA
d_call: TRBD1
cdr3_nt: TGTGCCAGCAGCGGGACAGGGGGGTACGAGCAGTACTTC
cdr3_aa: CASSGTGGYEQYF

j_call: TRBJ1-2
v_call: TRBV2
clone_size: NA
d_call: TRBD1
cdr3_nt: TGTGCCAGCAGTGTTTACAGGGGGTCTAACTATGGCTACACCTTC
cdr3_aa: CASSVYRGSNYGYTF

j_call: TRBJ2-3
v_call: TRBV4-3
clone_size: once
d_call: NA
cdr3_nt: TGCGCCAGCAGCCAAGGACAGATGAGCACAGATACGCAGTATTTT
cdr3_aa: CASSQGQMSTDTQYF

j_call: TRBJ2-3
v_call: TRBV5-6
clone_size: NA
d_call: NA
cdr3_nt: TGTGCCAGCAGCACCACACCCCTTTTTTCGGGGAGCACAGATACGCAGTATTTT
cdr3_aa: CASSTTPLFSGSTDTQYF

j_call: TRBJ2-1
v_call: TRBV11-3
clone_size: NA
d_call: NA
cdr3_nt: TGTGCCAGCAGCCCATATTTCCGTCGGGGTGTGAATGAGCAGTTCTTC
cdr3_aa: CASSPYFRRGVNEQFF

j_call: TRBJ1-2
v_call: TRBV19
clone_size: NA
d_call: TRBD1
cdr3_nt: TGTGCCAGTAGTCCTCCGGGGGGACAGGGAGGATATGGCTACACCTTC
cdr3_aa: CASSPPGGQGGYGYTF

j_call: TRBJ1-2
v_call: TRBV6-6
clone_size: NA
d_call: NA
cdr3_nt: TGTGCCAGCAGTTACAAGGGCAGGGCCTATGGCTACACCTTC
cdr3_aa: CASSYKGRAYGYTF

j_call: TRBJ1-1
v_call: TRBV9
clone_size: NA
d_call: NA
cdr3_nt: TGTGCCAGCAGCGTAACAGGGAACGCTTTCTTT
cdr3_aa: CASSVTGNAFF

j_call: TRBJ1-2
v_call: TRBV6-5
clone_size: NA
d_call: NA
cdr3_nt: TGTGCCAGCAGCTACCAACAGGGACCAAACTATGGCTACACCTTC
cdr3_aa: CASSYQQGPNYGYTF

j_call: TRBJ2-5
v_call: TRBV7-9
clone_size: NA
d_call: NA
cdr3_nt: TGTGCCAGCAGCTTAGGCCACAGGGAGACCCAGTACTTC
cdr3_aa: CASSLGHRETQYF

j_call: TRBJ1-2
v_call: TRBV4-3
clone_size: few
d_call: NA
cdr3_nt: TGCGCCAGCAGCCAAGGAGCCTCGCCGAACTATGGCTACACCTTC
cdr3_aa: CASSQGASPNYGYTF

j_call: TRBJ1-1
v_call: TRBV6-5
clone_size: NA
d_call: NA
cdr3_nt: TGTGCCAGCAGTCCAAAGACAGTCCCGAACACTGAAGCTTTCTTT
cdr3_aa: CASSPKTVPNTEAFF

j_call: TRBJ2-7
v_call: TRBV27
clone_size: NA
d_call: TRBD1
cdr3_nt: TGTGCCAGCAGGAGGGACAGCACCTACGAGCAGTACTTC
cdr3_aa: CASRRDSTYEQYF

j_call: TRBJ2-3
v_call: TRBV7-2
clone_size: NA
d_call: TRBD2
cdr3_nt: TGTGCCAGCAGCTGGCCCGGCGGGGGGTACAGCACAGATACGCAGTATTTT
cdr3_aa: CASSWPGGGYSTDTQYF

j_call: TRBJ2-7
v_call: TRBV5-5
clone_size: NA
d_call: NA
cdr3_nt: TGTGCCAGCAGCCGCCCGCAGGGATCCTACGAGCAGTACTTC
cdr3_aa: CASSRPQGSYEQYF

j_call: TRBJ2-5
v_call: TRBV9
clone_size: NA
d_call: NA
cdr3_nt: TGTGCCAGCAGCGTAGACCAGGTCCAAGAGACCCAGTACTTC
cdr3_aa: CASSVDQVQETQYF

j_call: TRBJ1-2
v_call: TRBV19
clone_size: NA
d_call: TRBD1
cdr3_nt: TGTGCCAGTAGTATTTGGGCAGGGGGTAACTATGGCTACACCTTC
cdr3_aa: CASSIWAGGNYGYTF

j_call: TRBJ2-7
v_call: TRBV29-1
clone_size: NA
d_call: TRBD2
cdr3_nt: TGCAGCGCAGGCGGGGGACGGAGCTCCTACGAGCAGTGCTTC
cdr3_aa: CSAGGGRSSYEQCF

j_call: TRBJ1-1
v_call: TRBV18
clone_size: NA
d_call: TRBD1
cdr3_nt: TGTGCCAGCTCACCACCCGGGACAGGGGAAGCTTTCTTT
cdr3_aa: CASSPPGTGEAFF

j_call: TRBJ1-1
v_call: TRBV6-5
clone_size: few
d_call: NA
cdr3_nt: TGTGCCAGCAGAGGGGCCTACGGATCCTCTGAAGCTTTCTTT
cdr3_aa: CASRGAYGSSEAFF

j_call: TRBJ2-1
v_call: TRBV2
clone_size: NA
d_call: TRBD1
cdr3_nt: TGTGCCAGCAGTGGCGGGACAGGGGGTCTCGGCAATGAGCAGTTCTTC
cdr3_aa: CASSGGTGGLGNEQFF

j_call: TRBJ2-1
v_call: TRBV5-1
clone_size: NA
d_call: TRBD2
cdr3_nt: TGCGCCAGCAGCTTGGATCCTAGCGGGGGTGATGAGCAGTTCTTC
cdr3_aa: CASSLDPSGGDEQFF

j_call: TRBJ2-7
v_call: TRBV11-2
clone_size: NA
d_call: TRBD1
cdr3_nt: TGTGCCAGCAGCTTACTCGCAGGGGGCTACGAGCAGTACTTC
cdr3_aa: CASSLLAGGYEQYF

j_call: TRBJ2-7
v_call: TRBV4-3
clone_size: NA
d_call: TRBD2
cdr3_nt: TGCGCCAGCAGCCAATCACTAGCGGGGGGGTTTGAGCAGTACTTC
cdr3_aa: CASSQSLAGGFEQYF

j_call: TRBJ2-5
v_call: TRBV6-8
clone_size: NA
d_call: NA
cdr3_nt: TGTGCCAGCAGCCACGGGTCAACGGGACAAGAGACCCAGTACTTC
cdr3_aa: CASSHGSTGQETQYF

j_call: TRBJ1-6
v_call: TRBV2
clone_size: few
d_call: TRBD1
cdr3_nt: TGTGCCAGCAGTGAAGCTTTAAGGGGGACAGTGAGCTCCTATAATTCACCCCTCCACTTT
cdr3_aa: CASSEALRGTVSSYNSPLHF

j_call: TRBJ2-7
v_call: TRBV5-6
clone_size: NA
d_call: TRBD1
cdr3_nt: TGTGCCAGCAGCTGGGGACAGGGGCTTGACGGGACAGAGGAGTACTTC
cdr3_aa: CASSWGQGLDGTEEYF

j_call: TRBJ2-6
v_call: TRBV4-1
clone_size: NA
d_call: TRBD1
cdr3_nt: TGCGCCAGCAGCCAAGATGGGGACAGGGCATACTCTGGGGCCAACGTCCTGACTTTC
cdr3_aa: CASSQDGDRAYSGANVLTF